This T cell receptor (beta chain) was sequenced for a study of neurological immune-mediated disorders. Noted time point: longitudinal time-point 2. The cDNA came from 5'RACE with 10-nucleotide random UMIs. From 15-18 subjects, every sequencing run obtained over 180 million TCR-beta sequences. TCRdb reanalysed the 5' RACE reads using MiXCR and keeps one entry per CDR3 protein. This sample has about 80,000 distinct CDR3 sequences, with nearly 6% found just once. Broader study findings: The level of TCR clonal expansion was highest in patients with HTLV-1-associated myelopathy and lowest in multiple sclerosis, where it fell below the level seen in healthy controls. Across subjects, no CDR3 amino acid sequence appeared in expanded clones of more than one subject, a finding that suggested private repertoires in all groups.

This clonotype was seen only a few times. Its antigen remains unidentified. This clonotype originated in a woman aged 55-70 years with multiple sclerosis. The sample was PBMCs.

The CDR3 bases are TGCAGTGCGGGGGGCGCAGGGATCTATGGCTACACCTTC. Protein: CSAGGAGIYGYTF. The rearrangement joins TRBV20-1 to TRBJ1-2, with D possibly matching TRBD1 (6 bases). V shed 6 bases and J shed 4 bases, with 15 bases lying between them. There are 13 residues in the CDR3. The germline CDR1 and CDR2 sequences are DFQATT and SNEGSKA (reference sequence).